The clone carrying this TCR beta chain was detected once. Its target is not known. This sample was included in a study of OX40 agonist ivuxolimab in advanced cancers. Overall study context: In this cohort, patients received ivuxolimab, an agonistic anti-OX40 (CD134) antibody. The mean age was approximately 60 years, ranging from about 20 to 85, with about 87% of participants male.

CDR3 length: 11 amino acids. Between the trimmed V and J ends, which lost 7 bases and 1 base, there was a span of 3 bases. Per the germline V gene, CDR1 is SGHAT and CDR2 is FQDESV (reference sequence). The timepoints at which blood was sampled were baseline, cycle 4 day 1, and cycle 7 day 1. Method: immunoSEQ multiplex PCR; TCRdb's copy keeps in-frame clones and lacks some. The profile shows 50,000 to 70,000 clones, approximately 86% of them singletons. Study findings and constraints: More expanded clones were found, on average, in CD8+ than in CD4+ T cells.

Sample: CD4+ or CD8+ T cells sorted from blood, taken in a trial of the OX40 agonist ivuxolimab. This receptor was identified in an adult with an advanced solid tumor such as melanoma, head and neck, liver or kidney cancer. This rearrangement joins TRBV11-1 to TRBJ2-3; D not resolved. As DNA, the CDR3 is TGTGCCAGCATAGGCACAGATACGCAGTATTTT. Translated, it gives CASIGTDTQYF. Full variable domain (missing parts from reference TRBV11-1 and TRBJ2-3): EAEVAQSPRYKITEKSQAVAFWCDPISGHATLYWYRQILGQGPELLVQFQDESVVDDSQLPKDRFSAERLKGVDSTLKIQPAELGDSAMYLCASIGTDTQYFGPGTRLTVL.